This T cell receptor beta chain was profiled in a study of cytotoxic CD8 clonotypes in ibrutinib-treated CLL (dated by TCRdb to the early 2020s). At the level of the whole study: The cohort included roughly 15 treatment-naive and around 10 relapsed/refractory patients; around 18 were IGHV unmutated. Response samples were obtained after a median of approximately eleven months of treatment, with a range of about 6 to 36 months. Cryopreserved peripheral blood mononuclear cells were collected before treatment, at response, and at either disease progression or sustained remission. Every remission and progressive disease sample was obtained while ibrutinib was still being received by the patients. Longitudinal samples were obtainable from about 30% of the roughly 90 participants in the trial. Samples averaged approximately 250,000 productive templates and tens of thousands of productive rearrangements. Partial responses were observed in approximately 24 patients and complete responses in 2; after a median follow-up of 68 months, remission was maintained in some 14 patients and progression was observed in roughly 12.

Each clonotype received, on average, 10x coverage in deep resolution sequencing performed on a MiSeq, where the target depth lay between 1 in 1 million and 1 in 200,000 T cells. The immunoSEQ hsTCRB Kit was used to generate TCR beta libraries. The original methods were these. ImmunoSEQ Data Assistant and ImmunoSEQ Analyzer were used for data analysis, and V, D and J genes were assigned according to IMGT definitions. Clonality, with values ranging from 0 to 1, was calculated as one minus the normalized Shannon entropy of productive rearrangement frequencies. Public clonotype analysis was restricted to overrepresented clonotypes comprising at least 0.05% of each patient's repertoire. About twelve age-matched healthy donor repertoires from immuneACCESS were used as controls for clonality. TCRdb limited this immuneACCESS table to in-frame rearrangements with V and J called. A share of clones is missing; checked studies link under half to unresolved V genes, and the rest is unexplained. V and J calls and clone size are copied from that table; D and trimming were computed from the DNA. Within this sample are under 300,000 clones, with around three quarters of them counted one time only. The top ten constitute roughly 15% of the sample.

Trimming removed 1 base from V and 4 bases from J, leaving 10 bases between the germline ends. The germline V gene encodes CDR1 SGHTA and CDR2 FQGNSA. Including cysteine and phenylalanine, the CDR3 has 15 amino acids. Solely the CDR3 DNA is kept, with 45 bases framed from the first base. About this clone: The antigen this receptor binds is unknown. The input lacks base qualities; no much larger clone sits a single base away.

Per the publication, the time point label means: around 25 months on ibrutinib. For TCR beta library preparation, approximately 1.8 micrograms of genomic DNA was extracted from cryopreserved PBMCs. Longitudinal blood samples from CLL patients on ibrutinib monotherapy were analyzed using high-throughput TCR beta sequencing. Patients were enrolled in a phase 2 open-label single-center ibrutinib monotherapy trial. Overall study results and their limits: Sampling times were not matched between sustained-remission and progressing patients, and lymph node repertoires were not studied. Public clonotypes were rare and either shrank or stayed stable during treatment, and the rise in clonality at ibrutinib response reflected expansion of private clonotypes. An increase in clonality was observed at ibrutinib response, with clonality remaining stable during sustained remission and falling back toward baseline at progression. Baseline clonality exceeded that of age-matched healthy donors and correlated strongly with circulating CD8+ T-cell counts.

The sequencing here drew on PBMCs, taken after 24 months of ibrutinib treatment. The rearrangement combines TRBV7-2 with TRBJ2-2; TRBD1 could be the D gene, as 6 bases match. The clonotype comes from a human donor with chronic lymphocytic leukemia. In nucleotides, the sequence is TGTGCCAGCAGCTTAGACAGGGCGGGCACCGGGGAGCTGTTTTTT. It translates to CASSLDRAGTGELFF.